This T cell receptor (beta chain) was found in a study of radiotherapy plus CTLA-4 blockade in lung cancer. The overall study: Among enrolled patients, roughly 18% responded and around 30% achieved disease control.

Trimming at V came to 5 bases and at J to 9 bases, leaving 7 bases not matched to a gene. CDR1 SGHVS and CDR2 FNYEAQ come from the germline V gene. This CDR3 is built from 15 residues. CTLA-4 blockade using ipilimumab, together with focal radiation, was received by patients with chemo-refractory metastatic non-small-cell lung cancer. About this clone: Its antigen is still unknown.

Findings and caveats of the study: Per reports, early blood T cell clone dynamics, plus interferon-beta, forecast response most strongly.

The method was immunoSEQ multiplex PCR; TCRdb's version includes in-frame clones alone and lacks a portion of them. Of 50,000 to 60,000 clones in the sample, 70% to 80% were seen once. The chain carries TRBV7-6 and TRBJ2-1; TRBD2 matches at 13 bases. The specimen was peripheral blood, collected from a patient treated with radiotherapy plus ipilimumab. This TCR was sampled from a human donor with non-small cell lung cancer who had a complete response to radiotherapy plus ipilimumab. The CDR3 region is CASSATSGGAGEQFF. CDR3 DNA: TGTGCCAGCAGCGCAACTAGCGGGGGGGCCGGTGAGCAGTTCTTC. Looking up the rest from reference TRBV7-6 and TRBJ2-1 gives the full variable domain: GAGVSQSPRYKVTKRGQDVALRCDPISGHVSLYWYRQALGQGPEFLTYFNYEAQQDKSGLPNDRFSAERPEGSISTLTIQRTEQRDSAMYRCASSATSGGAGEQFFGPGTRLTVL.